The 16 T cell receptor beta chains below come from one sample, sequenced in a study of cytomegalovirus exposure and HLA in healthy donors. 13 Jbeta primers and 60 Vbeta primers were used for the PCR. TCRdb's table, derived via immunoSEQ multiplex PCR, lists solely in-frame clones and lacks some. The sample carries some 66,000 clones, about 79% recorded once. Sequences were obtained from PBMCs. The source of these receptors is a man aged 60 to 69 in good health and CMV-seropositive.

This chain links TRBV6-5 with TRBJ1-1; TRBD1 aligns across 7 bases. The V and J ends lost 2 bases and 8 bases, in that order; junction bases with no gene match: 8. The CDR3 is 14 amino acids. The V gene's germline CDR1 is MNHEY and CDR2 SVGAGI. CDR3 DNA sequence: TGTGCCAGCAGTTACCTCAACAGGGGTACCGAAGCTTTCTTT. It specifies CASSYLNRGTEAFF.

The genes are TRBV6-5 and TRBJ1-5; D remains ambiguous. V was cut by 8 bases and J by 6 bases, with 14 bases left in between. Germline V gene sequence: CDR1 MNHEY, CDR2 SVGAGI. The CDR3 length is 13 residues. CDR3 bases: TGTGCCAGCGCTGATACCGGCGGTCAGCCCCAGCATTTT. Protein product: CASADTGGQPQHF.

The rearrangement joins TRBV19 to TRBJ1-5; tentative D call: TRBD1 (6 bases). This CDR3 comprises 14 residues. Deletions cut 6 bases from V and 1 base from J, with 10 bases between. Germline values: CDR1 LNHDA, CDR2 SQIVND (reference sequence). CDR3 nucleotides: TGTGCCAGTAGCGACAGGCTAAGCAATCAGCCCCAGCATTTT. This codes for CASSDRLSNQPQHF.

This clone was detected a few times. V and J are TRBV18 and TRBJ1-5; D gene unclear. Trimming removed 6 bases at V and 4 bases at J, with 16 bases between. The CDR3 covers 15 residues. Germline CDR1 and CDR2: KGHSH and LQKENI. CDR3 DNA sequence: TGTGCCAGCTCGCGTGAGGCGGGTGGGAATCAGCCCCAGCATTTT. Protein product: CASSREAGGNQPQHF.

The chain has TRBV1 and TRBJ2-6; the DNA was not used to check the table's D call, TRBD2. TRBV1 is recorded as a pseudogene. CDR3 size: 15 residues. This chain's CDR3 is CTSSPGDSGANVLTF. Here the CDR3 DNA reads TGCACCAGCAGTCCGGGGGACTCTGGGGCCAACGTCCTGACTTTC.

Concerning this clone: Germline and junction disagree at one end, which may indicate a read error. The V call is TRBV7-7, the J call TRBJ2-7, with a weak D call TRBD2 (5 bases). CDR1 SSHAT and CDR2 FNYEAQ come from the germline V gene (reference sequence). This CDR3 region has 12 residues. CDR3: CASSLASSEQYF. The CDR3, as DNA: TGTGCTAGCAGCTTAGCGTCCTCCGAGCAGTACTTC.

The V and J genes are TRBV11-3 and TRBJ2-3, with 16 bases that match TRBD2. This CDR3 contains 20 residues. Germline CDR1 reads SGHNT; CDR2 reads YENEEA. Germline trimming cut 5 bases from V and 0 bases from J; bases unmatched to any gene: 11. The CDR3 protein is CASSRPAGTSGRASTDTQYF. The CDR3, as DNA: TGTGCCAGCAGCCGCCCCGCCGGGACTAGCGGGAGGGCTAGCACAGATACGCAGTATTTT.

The rearrangement uses TRBV6-6 and TRBJ1-3; D is unresolved. The V and J ends lost 0 bases and 8 bases respectively, with 5 bases between them. The CDR3 is made up of 12 amino acids. Germline V gene lookup returns CDR1 MNHNY and CDR2 SVGAGI (reference sequence). The CDR3 DNA reads as TGTGCCAGCAGTTACTCCCGGGACACCATATATTTT. Translated, it gives CASSYSRDTIYF.

This chain uses TRBV14 with TRBJ2-1; perhaps TRBD1 as D (6 bases). V dropped 4 bases and J dropped 4 bases, with 20 bases sitting between them. Per germline, CDR1 SGHDN and CDR2 FVKESK. The length of the CDR3 is 17 residues. The CDR3 nucleotides are TGTGCCAGCAGCCGCAGGACAGTTACTTGGGGGTACAATGAGCAGTTCTTC. It yields the protein CASSRRTVTWGYNEQFF.

This clone was found once. This sequence joins TRBV7-9 and TRBJ1-6, with 9 bases fitting TRBD1. CDR1 is SEHNR and CDR2 is FQNEAQ in the germline V gene (reference sequence). This CDR3 comprises 17 residues. V lost 5 bases and J lost 9; bases outside the gene matches: 14. In DNA form, the CDR3 reads TGTGCCAGCAGCATACAGGGGGCGCTTCGGGAAAGTTCACCCCTCCACTTT. This encodes CASSIQGALRESSPLHF.

The rearrangement links TRBV29-1 to TRBJ2-1; 8 bases map to TRBD2. The CDR3 is 12 amino acids. V was clipped by 8 bases and J by 6 bases; unmatched bases: 6. Germline-derived CDR1 and CDR2 are SQVTM and ANQGSEA. CDR3 protein: CSYGGASNEQFF. The CDR3 DNA follows: TGCAGCTACGGGGGGGCCTCCAATGAGCAGTTCTTC.

A single count supports this clone. This chain connects TRBV11-3 to TRBJ1-1; D not resolved. From germline, CDR1 is SGHNT and CDR2 YENEEA. Trimming left V 3 bases short and J 1 base short, with 9 bases between. The CDR3 totals 14 residues. As DNA, the CDR3 is TGTGCCAGCAGCTTTCCCCGACAGAACACTGAAGCTTTCTTT. Its protein is CASSFPRQNTEAFF. The entire variable domain, with the rest obtained from reference TRBV11-3 and TRBJ1-1, is as follows: EAGVVQSPRYKIIEKKQPVAFWCNPISGHNTLYWYLQNLGQGPELLIRYENEEAVDDSQLPKDRFSAERLKGVDSTLKIQPAELGDSAVYLCASSFPRQNTEAFFGQGTRLTVV.

The CDR3 DNA reads as TGCGCCAGCAAACCTCGGACAGGGGGAGAGACCCAGTACTTC. The encoded protein is CASKPRTGGETQYF. This chain links TRBV10-1 with TRBJ2-5, with TRBD1 matching 10 bases. CDR1 WNHNN and CDR2 SYGVQD come from the germline V gene (reference sequence). The CDR3 consists of 14 residues. Trimming at V came to 7 bases and at J to 4 bases, leaving 6 bases not matched to a gene.

J is TRBJ1-2 and V is TRBV29-1, with 8 bases identical to TRBD1. The CDR3 loop spans 12 amino acids. The germline gives CDR1 SQVTM, CDR2 ANQGSEA. V dropped 6 bases and J dropped 3; count of bases not matched to a gene: 3. CDR3: CSVTDRDYGYTF. The DNA for the CDR3 is TGCAGCGTCACGGACAGGGACTATGGCTACACCTTC.

The CDR3: CASRERRGGNTGELFF. The CDR3 DNA follows: TGTGCCAGCAGGGAAAGGAGGGGAGGGAACACCGGGGAGCTGTTTTTT. The V gene is TRBV5-6, the J gene TRBJ2-2, with a tentative D call TRBD2 (6 bases). The CDR3 sequence is 16 residues long. Trimming removed 5 bases from V and 1 base from J, with 15 bases in between. Looked up from germline, CDR1 is SGHDT and CDR2 is YYEEEE.

The gene calls are TRBV19 and TRBJ2-1; TRBD2 matches 8 bases. CDR1 is LNHDA and CDR2 is SQIVND in the germline V gene (reference sequence). This CDR3 is built from 14 residues. V dropped 7 bases and J dropped 6; count of bases not matched to a gene: 8. CDR3 loop: CASTTGGISNEQFF. The CDR3 DNA sequence: TGTGCCAGTACTACGGGGGGGATCAGCAATGAGCAGTTCTTC.